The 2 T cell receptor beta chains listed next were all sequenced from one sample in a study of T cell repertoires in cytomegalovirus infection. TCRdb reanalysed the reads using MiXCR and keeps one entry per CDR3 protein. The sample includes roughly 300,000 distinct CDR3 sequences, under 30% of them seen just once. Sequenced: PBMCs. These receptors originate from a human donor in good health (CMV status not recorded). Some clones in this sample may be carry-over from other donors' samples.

The DNA for the CDR3 is TGTGCCAGTACCGGAGGGAGCGGGGCTAATTCACCCCTCCACTTT. Protein: CASTGGSGANSPLHF. V is TRBV19 and J is TRBJ1-6; a weak D match, TRBD1 (5 bases). This CDR3 is 15 amino acids long. The germline V and J ends were trimmed by 7 bases and 6 bases, with 16 bases remaining between them. Germline CDR1 LNHDA, CDR2 SQIVND (reference sequence).

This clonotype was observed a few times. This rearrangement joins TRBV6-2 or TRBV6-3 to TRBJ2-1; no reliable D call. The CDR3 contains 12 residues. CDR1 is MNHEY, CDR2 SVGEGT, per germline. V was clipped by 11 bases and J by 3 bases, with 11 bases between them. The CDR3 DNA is TGTGCCTCGGACGGAGTCTACAATGAGCAGTTCTTC. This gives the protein CASDGVYNEQFF.